Detailed here is one TCR beta chain. Its antigen remains undetermined. No base quality values were provided; no much bigger clone lies one nucleotide off. Taken from the germline V gene, the CDR1 and CDR2 loops are LGHNA and YSLEER. The CDR3 goes from the cysteine to the phenylalanine over 17 residues. The only DNA kept is the CDR3, 51 bases in frame from the first base. Germline trimming amounts to 0 bases on V and 2 bases on J, with 8 as the count of junction bases outside the gene matches. The record originates from a study of somatic mutations in T cells in chronic GVHD (dated by TCRdb to 2019 to 2021). For sorting, staining was done with anti-CD3, anti-CD4, anti-CD8 and a Vbeta20 antibody from the IOTest Beta Mark kit on a FACSAria III, reaching purity above 98%. Peripheral blood was collected in sodium heparin tubes and mononuclear cells were isolated by Ficoll-Paque PLUS density gradient centrifugation. CD4+ Vbeta20+, CD4+ Vbeta20-, and CD8+ T cell fractions were FACS-sorted before TCRbeta deep sequencing.

Isolated genomic DNA was used for TCRbeta deep sequencing. TCRbeta CDR3 sequencing and initial data processing were performed with the immunoSEQ assay as a commercial service. The study's own analysis went as follows. Reads were demultiplexed, adapter and primer sequences were removed, similar clones were merged by frequency-ratio clustering, and V, D, J genes were annotated with IMGT. TCRdb took this table from immuneACCESS and kept in-frame rearrangements with V and J called. Such tables lack part of the clones; where checked against another copy, unresolved V genes explain under half of the gap, and the rest is unexplained. V and J calls and clone size are as listed in that table; D and trimming were resolved from the DNA. The sample has about 13,000 clones on record, roughly three quarters of them singletons. The ten largest make up about 32% of the sample.

This TCR was sampled from a male patient between 50 and 60 years old with chronic graft-versus-host disease. After a transplant, some T cells may have been passed on by the graft donor. The chain couples TRBV4-3 to TRBJ2-5, and 8 bases in between align with TRBD2. Sequencing used Vbeta20-negative CD4+ T cells from blood. The cell subset or site label of this sample denotes: CD4+ T cells sorted as TCR Vbeta20 negative by flow cytometry. The nucleotide sequence is given as TGCGCCAGCAGCCAAGAATCGGATAGCGGGACTCAAGAGACCCAGTACTTC. Translation gives CASSQESDSGTQETQYF.